These 18 T cell receptor beta chains came from one sample sequenced in a study of blood T cell repertoires in COVID-19. The protocol was immunoSEQ multiplex PCR, while the TCRdb copy is restricted to in-frame clones and leaves out a portion. The table records a few hundred thousand clones, about 87% of them present only once. The specimen was peripheral blood. Every receptor here comes from a man aged 60 to 69 with acute or convalescent COVID-19.

The rearrangement links TRBV7-9 to TRBJ2-3; a possible D gene is TRBD2 (6 bases). Trimming cost V 5 bases and J 2 bases, with 11 bases left between them. The CDR3 contains 14 residues. The V gene's germline CDR1 is SEHNR and CDR2 FQNEAQ (reference sequence). DNA for the CDR3: TGTGCCAGCAGCGACGGGAGCGTCACAGATACGCAGTATTTT. Translating it yields CASSDGSVTDTQYF.

This clone was seen just once. The chain carries TRBV14 and TRBJ2-7; TRBD1 might be the D (6 bases). The CDR3 is 18 residues long. The V gene lost 2 bases and the J gene lost 3 bases, with 23 bases spanning the gap. Germline assignment: CDR1 SGHDN and CDR2 FVKESK. The CDR3 DNA reads as TGTGCCAGCAGCCAAAACTCGAGGTTCTTGACAGGAAACTACGAGCAGTACTTC. Translating it yields CASSQNSRFLTGNYEQYF.

The CDR3 reads CASSQAYRQATEAFF. CDR3 DNA sequence: TGTGCCAGCAGCCAAGCGTACCGCCAGGCCACTGAAGCTTTCTTT. V is TRBV14 and J is TRBJ1-1; no clear D. V lost 1 base and J lost 4, with 13 bases in between. CDR1 SGHDN and CDR2 FVKESK come from the germline V gene. The CDR3 loop spans 15 amino acids.

The gene calls are TRBV3-1 (or the pseudogene TRBV3-2) and TRBJ2-5, with a tentative D call TRBD1 (5 bases). The ends were cut back, 1 base at V and 0 bases at J, with 12 bases in the middle. This CDR3 region has 16 residues. Germline V gene lookup returns CDR1 LGHDT and CDR2 YNNKEL (reference sequence). CDR3 sequence (DNA): TGTGCCAGCAGCCAAGGGAGACAGCTGTACCAAGAGACCCAGTACTTC. This sequence encodes CASSQGRQLYQETQYF.

The chain carries TRBV15 and TRBJ2-3; D is perhaps TRBD1 (6 bases). CDR1 is LNHNV, CDR2 YYDKDF, per germline (reference sequence). The CDR3 is made up of 14 amino acids. V dropped 2 bases and J dropped 6 bases, with 12 bases sitting between them. CDR3 sequence reads: CATSRPGTLDTQYF. CDR3 nucleotide sequence: TGTGCCACCAGCAGACCCGGGACATTGGATACGCAGTATTTT. Supplemented by reference TRBV15 and TRBJ2-3, the full variable domain reads DAMVIQNPRYQVTQFGKPVTLSCSQTLNHNVMYWYQQKSSQAPKLLFHYYDKDFNNEADTPDNFQSRRPNTSFCFLDIRSPGLGDTAMYLCATSRPGTLDTQYFGPGTRLTVL.

The V gene is TRBV5-1, the J gene TRBJ2-7, with 11 positions matching TRBD1. This CDR3 is 15 amino acids long. Trimming removed 5 bases from V and 6 bases from J; junction bases left unmatched: 10. Per the germline V gene, CDR1 is SGHRS and CDR2 is YFSETQ. The CDR3 nucleotides read TGCGCCAGCAGAGGTCAACCGGGACAGGGGGGCGAGCAGTACTTC. This codes for CASRGQPGQGGEQYF.

The rearrangement links TRBV6-5 to TRBJ1-2; D might be TRBD1 (6 bases). The germline V gene encodes CDR1 MNHEY and CDR2 SVGAGI. Trimming pared 4 bases from V and 1 base from J, leaving 13 bases between. The CDR3 consists of 15 residues. This chain's CDR3 is CASSSDRSYNYGYTF. In DNA form, the CDR3 reads TGTGCCAGCAGTTCCGACAGGAGCTATAACTATGGCTACACCTTC.

V and J are TRBV11-2 and TRBJ2-7; D might be TRBD1 (6 bases). The germline V and J ends were trimmed by 7 bases and 3 bases, with 13 bases remaining between them. Germline V CDR1 and CDR2: SGHAT, FQNNGV. The CDR3 is 13 residues long. The CDR3 here is CASTPDSFYEQYF. The CDR3, as DNA: TGTGCCAGCACTCCGGACAGTTTCTACGAGCAGTACTTC. Full variable domain (remainder filled in from reference TRBV11-2 and TRBJ2-7): EAGVAQSPRYKIIEKRQSVAFWCNPISGHATLYWYQQILGQGPKLLIQFQNNGVVDDSQLPKDRFSAERLKGVDSTLKIQPAKLEDSAVYLCASTPDSFYEQYFGPGTRLTVT.

The count of this clone is one. The chain joins TRBV5-5 to TRBJ1-2; 9 bases match TRBD1. The V gene's germline CDR1 is SGHKS and CDR2 YYEKEE (reference sequence). V was clipped by 1 base and J by 5 bases; unmatched bases: 15. This CDR3 is 18 amino acids long. CDR3 residues: CASSLTGGTGSEWYGYTF. DNA for the CDR3: TGTGCCAGCAGCTTGACAGGGGGCACGGGAAGTGAATGGTATGGCTACACCTTC.

V gene TRBV18 combines with J gene TRBJ1-6; D is unclear. V dropped 7 bases and J dropped 5 bases, with 18 bases sitting between them. The CDR3 runs 16 residues. Germline V gene lookup returns CDR1 KGHSH and CDR2 LQKENI. The CDR3 sequence is CASCLLPLLDNSPLHF. The CDR3 region has the DNA TGTGCCAGCTGCTTACTTCCGCTGCTTGATAATTCACCCCTCCACTTT. Looking up the rest from reference TRBV18 and TRBJ1-6 gives the full variable domain: NAGVMQNPRHLVRRRGQEARLRCSPMKGHSHVYWYRQLPEEGLKFMVYLQKENIIDESGMPKERFSAEFPKEGPSILRIQQVVRGDSAAYFCASCLLPLLDNSPLHFGNGTRLTVT.

The chain couples TRBV7-6 to TRBJ2-5, with D unresolved. The CDR3 is made up of 16 amino acids. V was pared by 5 bases and J by 0 bases, with 16 bases between. Germline CDR1 and CDR2: SGHVS and FNYEAQ. The CDR3 region has the DNA TGTGCCAGCAGCCCCATGGTAGATTTGTACCAAGAGACCCAGTACTTC. Its protein product is CASSPMVDLYQETQYF.

The genes are TRBV28 and TRBJ1-2; 10 positions agree with TRBD1. The CDR3 extends over 14 amino acids. Germline values: CDR1 MDHEN, CDR2 SYDVKM. Germline trimming cut 6 bases from V and 6 bases from J; bases unmatched to any gene: 7. CDR3 bases: TGTGCCAGCAGCCCTTCCGACAGGGGGCATGGCTACACCTTC. Protein product: CASSPSDRGHGYTF.

The rearrangement uses TRBV3-1 (or the pseudogene TRBV3-2) and TRBJ1-5; TRBD1 agrees at 12 bases. J lost 7 bases, V lost 3 bases, and 4 bases had no gene match. Germline-derived CDR1 and CDR2 are LGHDT and YNNKEL (reference sequence). The CDR3 totals 15 residues. CDR3 in DNA: TGTGCCAGCAGCCAGGGACAGGGGGCAGGACAGCCCCAGCATTTT. It is translated as CASSQGQGAGQPQHF.

This clone appeared a single time. This chain connects TRBV19 to TRBJ1-1; TRBD1 agrees at 8 bases. Per the germline V gene, CDR1 is LNHDA and CDR2 is SQIVND (reference sequence). The CDR3 has 14 amino acids. V was pared by 5 bases and J by 5 bases, with 7 bases of the junction left unmatched. CDR3 protein: CASSAEQGDTEAFF. The CDR3 nucleotides read TGTGCCAGTAGTGCAGAACAGGGGGATACTGAAGCTTTCTTT.

The gene calls are TRBV21-1 and TRBJ1-1. TRBV21-1 counts as a pseudogene. This CDR3 is built from 18 residues. CDR3 DNA: TGTGCCAGCAGCCGTGTGCGGGGGAGCAGGTTTAAGGACACTGAAGCTTTCTTT. As protein: CASSRVRGSRFKDTEAFF.

This clone was counted a few times. The same CDR3 also results from other DNA sequences found in this sample. This chain links TRBV28 with TRBJ2-7; a weak D match, TRBD1 (6 bases). Germline V gene sequence: CDR1 MDHEN, CDR2 SYDVKM. The CDR3 spans 15 residues. V was trimmed by 5 bases and J by 4 bases, leaving 18 bases between them. CDR3 bases: TGTGCCAGCAGTCGACAGGAGGTTTTAGTATACGAGCAGTACTTC. Its translation: CASSRQEVLVYEQYF.

CDR3 amino acids: CASSLGWGSGVAKNIQYF. The CDR3 nucleotides read TGCGCCAGCAGCTTGGGCTGGGGTAGCGGGGTTGCCAAAAACATTCAGTACTTC. The chain carries TRBV5-1 and TRBJ2-4; 8 positions agree with TRBD2. This CDR3 is 18 amino acids long. The ends lost 0 bases at V and 1 base at J; junction bases unmatched: 9. From germline, CDR1 is SGHRS and CDR2 YFSETQ.

The J gene is TRBJ2-7, the V gene TRBV30; perhaps TRBD2 as D (5 bases). Germline V lookup: CDR1 GTSNPN, CDR2 SVGIG (reference sequence). The CDR3 contains 15 residues. V lost 2 bases and J 1 base, leaving 15 bases between the germline ends. The CDR3 coding sequence is TGTGCCTGGAGTTCCGGGGTGCCGAGGTCCTACGAGCAGTACTTC. It encodes CAWSSGVPRSYEQYF.